These 19 T cell receptor beta chains were all obtained from the same sample, sequenced in a study of blood T cell repertoires in COVID-19. Clones were sequenced by immunoSEQ multiplex PCR, and TCRdb holds only the in-frame ones, with some missing. The sample yields fewer than 350,000 clones, approximately 85% seen once. The source material was PBMCs or T cells enriched from blood (not recorded which). These receptor sequences come from a man aged 25-45 years who had recovered from COVID-19.

On this clone: The sample holds other DNA sequences that translate to the same CDR3. The chain joins TRBV18 to TRBJ2-1, with 15 bases that match TRBD2. Germline CDR1 reads KGHSH; CDR2 reads LQKENI. The CDR3 has 15 residues. V was clipped by 6 bases and J by 7 bases; unmatched bases: 4. The CDR3 protein is CASSPGLAGGNEQFF. The CDR3 nucleotides are TGTGCCAGCTCTCCGGGACTAGCGGGGGGTAATGAGCAGTTCTTC.

This chain connects TRBV5-1 to TRBJ2-3; 8 bases align to TRBD2. Germline CDR1 is SGHRS and CDR2 is YFSETQ. The trim removed 0 bases at V and 3 bases at J, leaving 9 bases unmatched. The CDR3 consists of 17 residues. CDR3 protein: CASSLASGLGRTDTQYF. CDR3 nucleotides: TGCGCCAGCAGCTTGGCGTCGGGACTAGGCCGTACAGATACGCAGTATTTT.

This chain joins TRBV4-1 and TRBJ2-3; no clear D gene. Deletions cut 0 bases from V and 3 bases from J, with 10 bases between. CDR3 length: 15 residues. CDR1 MGHRA and CDR2 YSYEKL come from the germline V gene. CDR3 sequence: CASSQEKPLTDTQYF. CDR3 in DNA: TGCGCCAGCAGCCAAGAGAAGCCGCTTACAGATACGCAGTATTTT.

In this sample, this clone turned up once. The chain recombines TRBV5-4 with TRBJ2-5; TRBD1 matches at 10 bases. The V and J ends lost 4 bases and 4 bases, in that order; junction bases with no gene match: 10. The CDR3 loop spans 16 amino acids. Germline V gene data show CDR1 as SGHNT and CDR2 as YYREEE (reference sequence). The CDR3 region is CASSAGTGASRETQYF. CDR3 sequence (DNA): TGTGCCAGCAGCGCGGGGACAGGGGCGTCCCGAGAGACCCAGTACTTC.

This clone was observed a handful of times. The genes are TRBV30 and TRBJ2-7; 7 bases align to TRBD1. The CDR3 contains 13 residues. J lost 5 bases, V lost 4 bases, and 8 bases had no gene match. Germline CDR1 reads GTSNPN; CDR2 reads SVGIG (reference sequence). The CDR3 loop reads CAWNTGVFDEQYF. DNA of the CDR3: TGTGCCTGGAATACAGGGGTTTTCGACGAGCAGTACTTC.

This chain links TRBV5-4 with TRBJ2-7; weak D call: TRBD2 (5 bases). Trimming took off 4 bases at V and 3 bases at J, with 8 bases between the two ends. Germline assignment: CDR1 SGHNT and CDR2 YYREEE (reference sequence). The CDR3 covers 12 residues. CDR3 sequence reads: CASSAGNYEQYF. CDR3 DNA sequence: TGTGCCAGCAGCGCCGGGAACTACGAGCAGTACTTC.

J is TRBJ2-7 and V is TRBV6-5; TRBD1 matches at 8 bases. The germline V gene encodes CDR1 MNHEY and CDR2 SVGAGI. This CDR3 comprises 16 residues. V lost 0 bases to trimming and J lost 3 bases; unmatched junction nucleotides: 7. The CDR3 region is CASSYSQGGRVYEQYF. The CDR3, as DNA: TGTGCCAGCAGTTACTCACAGGGGGGCAGGGTCTACGAGCAGTACTTC.

The genes are TRBV4-1 and TRBJ1-1; weak D call: TRBD1 (5 bases). Germline V gives CDR1 MGHRA, CDR2 YSYEKL. This CDR3 region has 14 residues. V lost 0 bases, J lost 7 bases, and 12 bases lay in between. The CDR3 loop reads CASSQETGALEAFF. The DNA of the CDR3 is TGCGCCAGCAGCCAAGAAACAGGAGCTCTTGAAGCTTTCTTT.

A few counts support this clone. The rearrangement joins TRBV7-6 to TRBJ2-2; 9 bases are shared with TRBD1. The CDR3 contains 15 residues. CDR1 is SGHVS, CDR2 FNYEAQ, per germline. With V trimmed by 1 base and J by 7 bases, 4 bases remained unmatched. The CDR3: CASSLEGQGGGELFF. The CDR3 DNA reads as TGTGCCAGCAGCTTAGAGGGACAGGGTGGCGGGGAGCTGTTTTTT.

This sequence joins TRBV19 and TRBJ2-7; D is possibly TRBD1 (6 bases). Germline-derived CDR1 and CDR2 are LNHDA and SQIVND (reference sequence). The CDR3 extends over 14 amino acids. Between the trimmed V and J ends, which lost 3 bases and 3 bases, there was a span of 12 bases. CDR3 coding DNA: TGTGCCAGTAGTATCGAACAGGGCAGCTACGAGCAGTACTTC. Translated, it gives CASSIEQGSYEQYF.

The chain has TRBV30 and TRBJ1-2; D is uncertain. V lost 4 bases and J 7 bases, leaving 16 bases between the germline ends. The CDR3 spans 13 residues. In germline, CDR1 is GTSNPN, CDR2 SVGIG (reference sequence). This chain's CDR3 is CAWIHGYVSGYTF. CDR3 coding DNA: TGTGCCTGGATACACGGGTATGTTAGTGGCTACACCTTC.

The J gene is TRBJ2-2, the V gene TRBV5-4; D may be TRBD1 (5 bases). CDR3 length: 16 residues. Between the trimmed V and J ends, which lost 0 bases and 6 bases, there was a span of 15 bases. CDR1 is SGHNT, CDR2 YYREEE, per germline (reference sequence). CDR3 DNA: TGTGCCAGCAGCTTGGGGGCAGGGAACCCTCCCGGGGAGCTGTTTTTT. Encoded protein: CASSLGAGNPPGELFF.

J is TRBJ2-1 and V is TRBV6-5, with D possibly being TRBD2 (5 bases). Germline V gives CDR1 MNHEY, CDR2 SVGAGI. The V end was cut by 7 bases, the J end by 8 bases, with 9 bases between. The CDR3 has 11 amino acids. The CDR3 nucleotides are TGTGCCAGCATTGGAGGTTATGAGCAGTTCTTC. Residues: CASIGGYEQFF.

CDR3 sequence (DNA): TGCGCCAGCAGCCAAGACAGTATCTATGGCTACACCTTC. Translation gives CASSQDSIYGYTF. The chain employs TRBV4-1 and TRBJ1-2, with D hard to call. V was cut by 0 bases and J by 4 bases, with 6 bases left in between. CDR1 and CDR2 from the germline V gene are MGHRA and YSYEKL. The CDR3 covers 13 residues.

This chain links TRBV28 with TRBJ2-7; possibly TRBD1 for D (6 bases). V gave up 3 bases and J gave up 3 bases, with 9 bases separating them. CDR3 size: 13 residues. The V gene's germline CDR1 is MDHEN and CDR2 SYDVKM. This chain's CDR3 is CASSFSRGYEQYF. CDR3 DNA sequence: TGTGCCAGCAGTTTCTCCAGGGGCTACGAGCAGTACTTC.

The CDR3 sequence: CASSSGHFYGYTF. The CDR3 nucleotides read TGTGCCAGCAGCTCCGGACATTTTTATGGCTACACCTTC. The chain has TRBV7-9 and TRBJ1-2, with D possibly TRBD1 on 5 matching bases. The germline V gene encodes CDR1 SEHNR and CDR2 FQNEAQ (reference sequence). This CDR3 is built from 13 residues. The V end was cut by 4 bases, the J end by 5 bases, with 11 bases between. Looking up the rest from reference TRBV7-9 and TRBJ1-2 gives the full variable domain: DTGVSQNPRHKITKRGQNVTFRCDPISEHNRLYWYRQTLGQGPEFLTYFQNEAQLEKSRLLSDRFSAERPKGSFSTLEIQRTEQGDSAMYLCASSSGHFYGYTFGSGTRLTVV.

The chain recombines TRBV19 with TRBJ2-1; TRBD2 aligns across 8 bases. V lost 5 bases to trimming and J lost 9 bases; unmatched junction nucleotides: 12. This CDR3 has 15 residues. Germline V gene lookup returns CDR1 LNHDA and CDR2 SQIVND (reference sequence). CDR3 sequence reads: CASSPTSAASGEQFF. CDR3 bases: TGTGCCAGTAGTCCGACTAGCGCGGCGTCGGGTGAGCAGTTCTTC.

The chain joins TRBV30 to TRBJ1-5; possibly TRBD1 for D (5 bases). The V gene lost 3 bases and the J gene lost 0 bases, with 12 bases spanning the gap. Germline CDR1 GTSNPN, CDR2 SVGIG (reference sequence). The CDR3 is made up of 15 amino acids. The CDR3 loop is CAWSEWGGSNQPQHF. CDR3 bases: TGTGCCTGGAGCGAATGGGGGGGTAGCAATCAGCCCCAGCATTTT. The full variable domain, with the rest looked up from reference TRBV30 and TRBJ1-5, is SQTIHQWPATLVQPVGSPLSLECTVEGTSNPNLYWYRQAAGRGLQLLFYSVGIGQISSEVPQNLSASRPQDRQFILSSKKLLLSDSGFYLCAWSEWGGSNQPQHFGDGTRLSIL.

The CDR3 is CASSLQPGQGAGGYTF. In DNA, the CDR3 is TGCGCCAGCAGCTTGCAACCGGGACAGGGAGCGGGAGGCTACACCTTC. V gene TRBV5-1 combines with J gene TRBJ1-2; 9 positions agree with TRBD1. V lost 1 base, J lost 8 bases, and 12 bases stayed unmatched. Germline V gene lookup returns CDR1 SGHRS and CDR2 YFSETQ. The CDR3 runs 16 residues.